In its sample, the clone carrying this T cell receptor beta chain was seen a few times. As yet, its antigen is unknown. Unique molecular identifiers tagged the TCR beta cDNA libraries. Each CDR3 protein gets one entry after TCRdb re-called the PCR reads with MiXCR. The table has 400,000 to 500,000 distinct CDR3 sequences, 30% to 40% seen once; the top ten hold around 8%. These data come from a study of post-analysis software for immune sequencing data. Study details: Included among the disease courses, which were recorded for the cohort, were relapsing-remitting, secondary progressive and progressive-relapsing multiple sclerosis. Study findings and constraints: A handful of TRBV segments occurring more often in patients than controls included TRBV5-6, TRBV5-1 and TRBV20-1. People with multiple sclerosis had a significantly lower normalized Chao1 diversity than controls did.

CDR1 is DFQATT and CDR2 is SNEGSKA in the germline V gene (reference sequence). Trimming removed 4 bases at V and 1 base at J, with 14 bases between. CDR3 length: 15 residues. This receptor was taken from a girl aged 2 to 9 with multiple sclerosis. Input material: blood. V usage is TRBV20-1 and J usage is TRBJ2-1, with D maybe TRBD2 (6 bases). The CDR3 coding sequence is TGCAGTGCTACTACGGGAGAAAGGTCCTACAATGAGCAGTTCTTC. Protein product: CSATTGERSYNEQFF.